This record concerns one T cell receptor (beta chain) sequence. The data were obtained in a study of blood T cell repertoires in COVID-19. Study in general: The analysed material was cDNA or gDNA that came from T cells, B-cell-depleted T cells, or PBMCs.

Symptom resolution, clearance, or two negative PCRs marked donors in Cohort 3 as recovered. Under the authors' procedure: Cell counts per sample came from amplifying reference gene primers. This table comes from immunoSEQ multiplex PCR, and its TCRdb copy is limited to in-frame clones, with some not included. That table furnishes V, J and clone size, whereas the DNA furnished D and trimming. The sample lists fewer than 450,000 clones, about 88% occurring once. CDR1 is MNHEY and CDR2 is SVGAGI in the germline V gene. The CDR3 contains 16 residues. V was clipped by 4 bases and J by 0 bases; unmatched bases: 2.

Sequences were obtained from PBMCs or T cells enriched from blood (not recorded which). The gene calls are TRBV6-5 and TRBJ2-1; 11 nucleotides match TRBD2. The receptor comes from a woman between 18 and 29 years old who had recovered from COVID-19. The CDR3 here is CASSSSGGSSYNEQFF. In DNA, the CDR3 is TGTGCCAGCAGTTCTAGCGGGGGGAGCTCCTACAATGAGCAGTTCTTC.